The 9 T cell receptor beta chains below were found in one sample sequenced in a study of T cell repertoires in cytomegalovirus infection. MiXCR, applied by TCRdb to the reads, yields one record per CDR3 protein. Of 450,000 to 550,000 distinct CDR3 sequences in the sample, approximately 17% were seen once. Sequencing used CD8+ T cells from PBMCs. Source of these receptors: a human donor in good health (CMV status not recorded). Some clones in this sample may be carry-over from other donors' samples.

In this sample, this clonotype turned up many times. The chain combines TRBV7-9 with TRBJ2-6; 8 positions match TRBD1. The V and J ends lost 4 bases and 0 bases, in that order; junction bases with no gene match: 8. CDR1 is SEHNR, CDR2 FQNEAQ, per germline (reference sequence). The CDR3 is 18 residues long. CDR3 coding DNA: TGTGCCAGCAGCTCAGAGGGGACAGGTGGCTCTGGGGCCAACGTCCTGACTTTC. Protein product: CASSSEGTGGSGANVLTF.

This clonotype was observed many times. This chain uses TRBV7-8 with TRBJ2-1, with TRBD2 matching 11 bases. The junction had 9 bases not matched to a gene; V was cut back by 2 bases and J by 0 bases. The germline gives CDR1 SGHVS, CDR2 FQNEAQ. The CDR3 runs to 19 residues. The CDR3 DNA is TGTGCCAGCAGCTTAAAGCTAGCGGGAGGCTTGAGCTCCTACAATGAGCAGTTCTTC. Residues: CASSLKLAGGLSSYNEQFF.

The sample holds many counts of this clonotype. This sequence joins TRBV7-3 and TRBJ1-2; D remains ambiguous. Trimming cost V 1 base and J 8 bases, with 20 bases left between them. The CDR3 contains 16 residues. Germline V lookup: CDR1 SGHTA, CDR2 FQGTGA. As DNA, the CDR3 is TGTGCCAGCAGCTTAAATGGCGGGTTCTCTCCGGCAGGCTACACCTTC. Its protein is CASSLNGGFSPAGYTF.

Note on this clonotype: A much larger clone lies one base from this, so it may be a read error. The CDR3 does not end in the conserved phenylalanine or tryptophan, so this is likely a read error. The rearrangement joins TRBV29-1 to TRBJ2-7; D call uncertain. The germline gives CDR1 SQVTM, CDR2 ANQGSEA. The CDR3 is 12 amino acids. Trimming pared 4 bases from V and 0 bases from J, leaving 7 bases between. The CDR3 protein is CSVARSSYEQYL. The CDR3 coding sequence is TGCAGCGTTGCGCGCAGCTCCTACGAGCAGTACTTA.

The chain recombines TRBV29-1 with TRBJ2-7, with D perhaps given as TRBD1 or TRBD2 (6 bases each). V gave up 4 bases and J gave up 3 bases, with 13 bases separating them. The CDR3 runs to 13 residues. CDR1 and CDR2 from the germline V gene are SQVTM and ANQGSEA. This chain's CDR3 is CSVVGGGSYEQYF. In DNA form, the CDR3 reads TGCAGCGTTGTAGGAGGGGGAAGCTACGAGCAGTACTTC.

The gene calls are TRBV20-1 and TRBJ2-2; D is ambiguous. With 3 bases removed from V and 1 base from J, the gap between germline ends came to 9 bases. Germline V gene lookup returns CDR1 DFQATT and CDR2 SNEGSKA (reference sequence). CDR3 size: 14 residues. CDR3 in DNA: TGCAGTGCTAGTCCCAGCGAGAACACCGGGGAGCTGTTTTTT. Its protein product is CSASPSENTGELFF.

The table lists this clonotype with many counts. The rearrangement links TRBV12-3 or TRBV12-4 to TRBJ2-7; 9 positions match TRBD1. V shed 2 bases and J 0 bases; nucleotides not matched to a gene: 8. CDR3 length: 17 amino acids. Written as DNA, the CDR3 is TGTGCCAGCAGTTTAACTAGCCGGGACAGGGACTCCTACGAGCAGTACTTC. As protein: CASSLTSRDRDSYEQYF.

This clonotype appeared a single time. One base away lies a much larger clone, so this may be a sequencing read error. The chain carries TRBV7-6 and TRBJ2-1; 9 bases align to TRBD1. CDR3 size: 15 residues. CDR1 SGHVS and CDR2 FNYEAQ come from the germline V gene. Trimming cost V 8 bases and J 9 bases; bases outside gene matches: 14. Here the CDR3 DNA reads TGTGCCAGCCGCTCAACCGGGACAGGGCGCGGTGAGCAGTTCTTC. This encodes CASRSTGTGRGEQFF.

The CDR3 DNA follows: TGTGCCACCAGCCCCAGGGTGAACTCTGGAAACACCATATATTTT. This encodes CATSPRVNSGNTIYF. The V gene is TRBV15, the J gene TRBJ1-3; D possibly corresponds to TRBD1 (5 bases). Trimming took 5 bases from V and 0 from J, leaving 11 bases between them. CDR1 and CDR2 from the germline V gene are LNHNV and YYDKDF (reference sequence). The CDR3 sequence is 15 residues long. The complete variable domain, with remaining parts taken from reference TRBV15 and TRBJ1-3, reads DAMVIQNPRYQVTQFGKPVTLSCSQTLNHNVMYWYQQKSSQAPKLLFHYYDKDFNNEADTPDNFQSRRPNTSFCFLDIRSPGLGDTAMYLCATSPRVNSGNTIYFGEGSWLTVV.